The 10 T cell receptor gamma chains listed next were all sequenced from one sample in a study of γδ T cells in repeated Plasmodium falciparum infection. Gammadelta T cells were flow-sorted from PBMC into Vgamma9/Vdelta2+ and Vdelta2-negative populations for bulk analysis. TCRdb re-called the multiplex PCR reads via CATT. The table has about 30,000 gamma-chain clones, approximately 1.5% seen once. Material for sequencing was gamma-delta T cells from blood. The receptor source for this set is a pool of human donors (malaria-infected and uninfected, not separated).

A remark on this clone: The protein TCRdb gives is from a much larger clone and does not agree with this DNA's translation at residue 10, likely a read error; the protein shown here comes from the DNA. In the same sample, other DNA sequences code for this CDR3. The chain is built from TRGV5 and TRGJP2. Since TCRdb gives no J gene, matching the DNA to germline was used here to assign it. This CDR3 region has 14 residues. The germline V gene encodes CDR1 VINAFY and CDR2 YDVSNSKD. The CDR3 here is CATWDRSGDRIKTF. The CDR3, as DNA: TGTGCCACCTGGGACAGGTCGGGTGATAGGATCAAGACGTTT.

The sample holds many counts of this clone. TCRdb's protein for this DNA is that of a much larger clone and differs from the translation at residue 7, likely a read error; the protein shown is the DNA translation. The chain links TRGV9 to TRGJ1 or TRGJ2. The CDR3 has 14 residues. Per germline, CDR1 GITISATS and CDR2 ISYDGTV (reference sequence). Trimming at V came to 0 bases and at J to 6 bases, leaving 8 bases not matched to a gene. The CDR3 bases are TGTGCCTTGTGGGAGGTGCCCCTTGGTTATAAGAAACTCTTT. It is translated as CALWEVPLGYKKLF.

By sample fraction, this clone is large. In the same sample, other DNA sequences code for this CDR3. The gene calls are TRGV9 and TRGJP. Germline trimming cut 1 base from V and 5 bases from J; bases unmatched to any gene: 2. CDR1 GITISATS and CDR2 ISYDGTV come from the germline V gene (reference sequence). The CDR3 is 16 residues long. CDR3 residues: CALWEVEELGKKIKVF. Written as DNA, the CDR3 is TGTGCCTTGTGGGAGGTAGAAGAGTTGGGCAAAAAAATCAAGGTATTT.

This clone is medium-sized (0.01 to 0.1%) within its sample. V is TRGV3 and J is TRGJP. J lost 5 bases, V lost 0 bases, and 1 base had no gene match. Per the germline V gene, CDR1 is VTNTFY and CDR2 is YDVSTARD (reference sequence). The CDR3 sequence is 16 residues long. CDR3 nucleotides: TGTGCCACCTGGGACAGGAAAGAGTTGGGCAAAAAAATCAAGGTATTT. Translating it yields CATWDRKELGKKIKVF.

This clone is classed as medium-sized. Other DNA sequences in this specimen translate into the identical CDR3. The CDR3 region has the DNA TGTGCCTTGTGGGAGGTGCTCTCTGAGTTGGGCAAAAAAATCAAGGTATTT. This sequence encodes CALWEVLSELGKKIKVF. This chain links TRGV9 with TRGJP. The J segment lost 7 bases and the V segment lost 0 bases, leaving 6 bases of the junction unmatched. The CDR3 is 17 amino acids. Germline values: CDR1 GITISATS, CDR2 ISYDGTV (reference sequence).

On this clone itself: The TCRdb protein, from a much larger clone, departs from this DNA's translation at residue 11, likely by read error; the protein shown derives from the DNA. The V gene corresponds to TRGV2; no J gene was called. The CDR3 loop spans 13 amino acids. CDR1 and CDR2 from the germline V gene are EGSNGY and YDSYNSKV. This CDR3 is CATWDGQTGKRLF. In nucleotides, the CDR3 is TGTGCCACCTGGGACGGGCAAACGGGTAAGAGACTCTTT.

This clone was detected a few times. TCRdb shows a much larger clone's protein in place of this DNA's translation, and the two differ at residue 6, likely through a read error; the protein shown is translated from the DNA. The chain joins TRGV9 to TRGJ1 or TRGJ2. The J gene is absent in TCRdb and was assigned here via DNA matching to germline. The germline V gene encodes CDR1 GITISATS and CDR2 ISYDGTV (reference sequence). J lost 12 bases, V lost 2 bases, and 7 bases had no gene match. There are 11 residues in the CDR3. The CDR3 here is CALWEAPGKLF. DNA of the CDR3: TGTGCCTTGTGGGAGGCGCCTGGGAAACTCTTT.

Worth noting for this clone: The TCRdb protein, from a much larger clone, departs from this DNA's translation at residue 15, likely by read error; the protein shown derives from the DNA. This sequence joins TRGV9 and TRGJ1 or TRGJ2. TCRdb carries no J gene annotation; the J gene was assigned here by matching the DNA with germline. This CDR3 has 19 amino acids. From germline, CDR1 is GITISATS and CDR2 ISYDGTV (reference sequence). The CDR3: CALWEVHAYYLQNYCKKLF. CDR3 DNA: TGTGCCTTGTGGGAGGTGCACGCCTACTACTTGCAGAATTATTGTAAGAAACTCTTT.

This clone was detected a few times. This DNA translates differently at residue 5 from the TCRdb protein, which is that of a much larger clone; a read error is likely, and the protein shown is the DNA's own translation. The V call is TRGV9, the J call TRGJ1 or TRGJ2. TCRdb gives no J gene; it was assigned here by matching the DNA to germline. The junction had 7 bases not matched to a gene; V was cut back by 5 bases and J by 3 bases. CDR3 length: 13 amino acids. The germline V gene encodes CDR1 GITISATS and CDR2 ISYDGTV (reference sequence). CDR3 in DNA: TGTGCCTTGTGGGTCTCGGCTTATTATAAGAAACTCTTT. It is translated as CALWVSAYYKKLF.

This clone was picked up a small number of times. This could be a read error, since a much larger clone is one nucleotide away. The V gene is TRGV2, the J gene TRGJ1 or TRGJ2. Because TCRdb records no J gene, it was assigned here through a match of the DNA to germline. The junction had 8 bases not matched to a gene; V was cut back by 3 bases and J by 3 bases. The CDR3 is made up of 14 amino acids. Germline-derived CDR1 and CDR2 are EGSNGY and YDSYNSKV. The CDR3 DNA reads TGTGCCACCTGGGACTGCTCCTGTTATTATAAGAAACTCTTT. Its translation: CATWDCSCYYKKLF.